The rows below give T cell receptor beta chains drawn from one sample of a study of blood T cell repertoires in COVID-19. Clones were read by immunoSEQ multiplex PCR, and TCRdb kept only the in-frame ones, dropping some. This table has 230,000 or so clones, roughly 88% appearing once. Material: peripheral blood. Source of these receptors: a middle-aged man who had recovered from COVID-19. Both conserved end residues are part of each CDR3. Fields, in order: clone size, J gene, D gene, V gene, CDR3 protein, CDR3 DNA. D genes are given only for firm matches. Not all rows give a size; the values are once, few, many and, for expanded clones, a class.

once,TRBJ2-2,NA,TRBV7-2,CASSAVGGTGELFF,TGTGCCAGCAGCGCAGTGGGGGGTACCGGGGAGCTGTTTTTT
NA,TRBJ1-2,TRBD1,TRBV19,CASSIGTGGHYTF,TGTGCCAGTAGTATCGGGACAGGGGGGCACTACACCTTC
NA,TRBJ1-5,TRBD1,TRBV7-4,CASSFRQGARQPQHF,TGTGCCAGCAGCTTTAGACAGGGGGCAAGACAGCCCCAGCATTTT
NA,TRBJ1-2,NA,TRBV1,CTSSQPMGGNTYGYTF,TGCACCAGCAGCCAACCAATGGGGGGGAATACCTATGGCTACACCTTC
once,TRBJ2-1,TRBD2,TRBV10-3,CAISWGGTGNEQFF,TGTGCCATCAGTTGGGGGGGAACCGGCAATGAGCAGTTCTTC
NA,TRBJ2-3,NA,TRBV6-5,CASSRNTDTQYF,TGTGCCAGCAGCAGGAACACAGATACGCAGTATTTT
NA,TRBJ2-7,NA,TRBV4-3,CASSPGAGARDEQYF,TGCGCCAGCAGCCCTGGGGCGGGGGCTCGGGACGAGCAGTACTTC
once,TRBJ1-2,NA,TRBV30,CAWTRGMGSSRGYTF,TGTGCCTGGACCCGGGGAATGGGATCATCTCGTGGCTACACCTTC
NA,TRBJ1-2,TRBD1,TRBV18,CASSPDRDGYTF,TGTGCCAGCTCACCTGACAGGGATGGCTACACCTTC
NA,TRBJ2-2,NA,TRBV7-9,CASNLVGLVTGELFF,TGTGCCAGCAACCTAGTGGGGCTAGTCACCGGGGAGCTGTTTTTT
NA,TRBJ2-3,TRBD2,TRBV5-1,CASSLSAGGQNTQYF,TGCGCCAGCAGCTTGAGCGCGGGGGGGCAAAATACGCAGTATTTT
NA,TRBJ1-1,NA,TRBV12-3/TRBV12-4,CASSLDDREAFF,TGTGCCAGCAGTTTGGACGACAGAGAAGCTTTCTTT
NA,TRBJ2-7,NA,TRBV1,CTSSSEASGGYEQYF,TGCACCAGCAGCTCCGAGGCTAGCGGAGGATACGAGCAGTACTTC
NA,TRBJ2-2,NA,TRBV2,CASRGGSTGELFF,TGTGCCAGCAGGGGTGGGAGCACCGGGGAGCTGTTTTTT
NA,TRBJ2-1,TRBD2,TRBV5-6,CASSSPGLAGGDEQFF,TGTGCCAGCAGCTCCCCGGGACTAGCGGGAGGGGATGAGCAGTTCTTC
NA,TRBJ1-3,TRBD1,TRBV19,CASSPLGQGGPSGNTIYF,TGTGCCAGTAGTCCCCTGGGACAGGGGGGACCCTCTGGAAACACCATATATTTT
NA,TRBJ1-2,NA,TRBV6-2/TRBV6-3,CASSWSAEASYTF,TGTGCCAGCAGTTGGTCCGCTGAAGCCAGCTACACCTTC
NA,TRBJ1-1,NA,TRBV27,CASSPGDGNTEAFF,TGTGCCAGCAGTCCGGGGGACGGGAACACTGAAGCTTTCTTT
NA,TRBJ2-3,NA,TRBV30,CAWSVTGGVDTQYF,TGTGCCTGGAGTGTAACCGGCGGAGTGGATACGCAGTATTTT
many,TRBJ1-5,TRBD1,TRBV6-2/TRBV6-3,CASSRGTENQPQHF,TGTGCCAGCAGTCGAGGGACAGAAAATCAGCCCCAGCATTTT
NA,TRBJ2-3,NA,TRBV9,CASSVAQYTDTQYF,TGTGCCAGCAGCGTAGCACAGTACACAGATACGCAGTATTTT
NA,TRBJ2-1,NA,TRBV4-3,CASSQDGGARMGDEQFF,TGCGCCAGCAGCCAAGACGGCGGGGCCCGAATGGGAGATGAGCAGTTCTTC
NA,TRBJ1-2,NA,TRBV15,CATSSPRVGAGYGYTF,TGTGCCACCAGCTCTCCCCGCGTAGGCGCGGGTTATGGCTACACCTTC
NA,TRBJ2-7,TRBD2,TRBV7-2,CASSWGLASYEQYF,TGTGCCAGCAGCTGGGGACTAGCCTCCTACGAGCAGTACTTC
NA,TRBJ1-1,NA,TRBV2,CASSEFQRAFF,TGTGCCAGCAGTGAGTTCCAGAGGGCTTTCTTT
once,TRBJ2-3,TRBD1,TRBV7-2,CASSLATGTGTDTQYF,TGTGCCAGCAGCTTAGCAACCGGGACAGGCACAGATACGCAGTATTTT
NA,TRBJ2-1,TRBD2,TRBV6-2/TRBV6-3,CASSQDLAGANEQFF,TGTGCCAGCAGTCAGGACCTAGCGGGGGCCAATGAGCAGTTCTTC
NA,TRBJ2-3,NA,TRBV15,CATSRRTAALDTQYF,TGTGCCACCAGCCGTCGGACAGCAGCACTAGATACGCAGTATTTT
NA,TRBJ2-7,NA,TRBV15,CATSRDTGNEQYF,TGTGCCACCAGCAGAGACACGGGGAACGAGCAGTACTTC
NA,TRBJ2-6,NA,TRBV7-9,CASSPSGYSGANVLTF,TGTGCCAGCAGCCCCTCGGGTTACTCTGGGGCCAACGTCCTGACTTTC
few,TRBJ2-2,NA,TRBV11-2,CASSPTSAGELFF,TGTGCCAGCAGCCCCACCTCGGCCGGGGAGCTGTTTTTT
NA,TRBJ1-2,TRBD1,TRBV6-4,CASRGTGYGGGYTF,TGTGCCAGCAGAGGGACAGGGTACGGCGGGGGCTACACCTTC
few,TRBJ1-1,TRBD1,TRBV7-9,CASSLWDRDTEAFF,TGTGCCAGCAGCTTATGGGACAGGGACACTGAAGCTTTCTTT
many,TRBJ1-1,NA,TRBV11-2,CASSSFRGGGAFF,TGTGCCAGCAGCTCGTTCAGGGGCGGCGGCGCTTTCTTT
NA,TRBJ1-3,NA,TRBV5-5,CASSLRGAGNTIYF,TGTGCCAGCAGCTTACGAGGTGCGGGAAACACCATATATTTT
once,TRBJ2-3,NA,TRBV30,CAWSFSGRTDTQYF,TGTGCCTGGAGTTTTAGCGGACGCACAGATACGCAGTATTTT
NA,TRBJ2-7,TRBD1,TRBV3-1/TRBV3-2,CASSASGQGSVEQYF,TGTGCCAGCAGCGCGTCTGGACAGGGGTCGGTCGAGCAGTACTTC
NA,TRBJ2-1,TRBD2,TRBV19,CASRGTGTSGASVYNEQFF,TGTGCCAGCCGAGGCACCGGGACTAGCGGGGCTTCGGTATACAATGAGCAGTTCTTC